This T cell receptor beta chain derives from a study of a mutant IDH1 vaccine in newly diagnosed glioma. The overall study: Vaccination was launched 4-6 weeks after radiotherapy alone, or with temozolomide cycles. Before enrollment, the patients had been treated with radiotherapy alone, temozolomide alone, or both together. Most of them had received both.

Clones were sequenced by immunoSEQ multiplex PCR, and TCRdb holds only the in-frame ones, with some missing. The table records about 94,000 clones, roughly 90% of them present only once. As to this clone: The antigen remains undetermined.

Time point noted: week 47, end of study. Vaccination comprised doses that each held 300 ug of mutant IDH1 20-mer peptide, plus topical imiquimod. Eight vaccine injections were given to patients in weeks 1, 3, 5, 7, 11, 15, 19 and 23. Diagnosis in the donors showed new WHO grade 3 or 4 astrocytomas that were IDH1-mutant and ATRX-lost. Germline trimming cut 2 bases from V and 2 bases from J; bases unmatched to any gene: 6. This CDR3 comprises 15 residues. Germline V gene lookup returns CDR1 SGHTA and CDR2 FQGNSA. Sequencing was performed on PBMCs, taken from a glioma patient whose treatment included an IDH1 peptide vaccine. The clonotype originates from a woman between 50 and 59 years old with glioma. V gene TRBV7-2 combines with J gene TRBJ2-7; 7 nucleotides align to TRBD2. CDR3 bases: TGTGCCAGCAGCTTATGGGCTAGCGGAGCCTACGAGCAGTACTTC. The encoded protein is CASSLWASGAYEQYF.